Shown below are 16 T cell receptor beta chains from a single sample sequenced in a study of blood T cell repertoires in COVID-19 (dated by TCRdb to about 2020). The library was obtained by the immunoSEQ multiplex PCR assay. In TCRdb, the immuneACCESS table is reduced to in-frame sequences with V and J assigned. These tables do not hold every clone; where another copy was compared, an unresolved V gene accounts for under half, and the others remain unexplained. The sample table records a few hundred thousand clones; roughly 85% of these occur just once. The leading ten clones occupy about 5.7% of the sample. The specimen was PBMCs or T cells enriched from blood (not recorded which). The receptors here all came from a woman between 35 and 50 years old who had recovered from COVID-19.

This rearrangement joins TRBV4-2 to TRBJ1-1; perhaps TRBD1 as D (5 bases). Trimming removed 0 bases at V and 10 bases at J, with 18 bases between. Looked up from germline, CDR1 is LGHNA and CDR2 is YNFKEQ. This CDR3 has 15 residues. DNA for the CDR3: TGTGCCAGCAGCCAAGACCCCCTCAGGGCCCGAACAGCTTTCTTT. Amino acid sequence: CASSQDPLRARTAFF.

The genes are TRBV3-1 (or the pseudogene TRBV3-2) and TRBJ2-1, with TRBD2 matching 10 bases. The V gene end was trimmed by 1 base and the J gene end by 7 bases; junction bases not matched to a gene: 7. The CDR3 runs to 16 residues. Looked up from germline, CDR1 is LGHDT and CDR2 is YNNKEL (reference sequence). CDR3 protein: CASSQVLGAGGNEQFF. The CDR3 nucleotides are TGTGCCAGCAGCCAAGTACTAGGAGCGGGAGGGAATGAGCAGTTCTTC.

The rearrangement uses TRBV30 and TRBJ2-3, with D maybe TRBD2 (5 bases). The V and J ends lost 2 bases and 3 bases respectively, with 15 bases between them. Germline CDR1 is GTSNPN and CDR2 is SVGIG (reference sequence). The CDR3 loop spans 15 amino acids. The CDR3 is CAWSLRGMGTDTQYF. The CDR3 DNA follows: TGTGCCTGGAGTCTTCGGGGAATGGGGACAGATACGCAGTATTTT.

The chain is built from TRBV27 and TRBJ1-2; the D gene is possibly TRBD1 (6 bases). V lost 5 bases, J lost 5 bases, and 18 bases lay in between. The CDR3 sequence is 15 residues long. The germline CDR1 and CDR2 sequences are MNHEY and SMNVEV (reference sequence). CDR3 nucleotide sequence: TGTGCCAGCAGTCAAATGGCTGGACAGCCTTATGGCTACACCTTC. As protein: CASSQMAGQPYGYTF.

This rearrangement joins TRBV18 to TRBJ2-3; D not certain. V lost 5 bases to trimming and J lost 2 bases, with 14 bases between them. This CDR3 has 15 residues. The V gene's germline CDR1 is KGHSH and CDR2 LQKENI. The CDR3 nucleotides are TGTGCCAGCTCAGTCGGCGGAACCTCCACAGATACGCAGTATTTT. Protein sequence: CASSVGGTSTDTQYF. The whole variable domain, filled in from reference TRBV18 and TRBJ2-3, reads NAGVMQNPRHLVRRRGQEARLRCSPMKGHSHVYWYRQLPEEGLKFMVYLQKENIIDESGMPKERFSAEFPKEGPSILRIQQVVRGDSAAYFCASSVGGTSTDTQYFGPGTRLTVL.

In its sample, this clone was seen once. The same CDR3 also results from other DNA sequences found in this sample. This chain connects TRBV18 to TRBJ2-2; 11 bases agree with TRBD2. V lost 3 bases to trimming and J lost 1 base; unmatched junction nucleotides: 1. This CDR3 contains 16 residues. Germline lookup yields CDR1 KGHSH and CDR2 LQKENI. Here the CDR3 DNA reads TGTGCCAGCTCACCTGGGACTAGCGGGAACACCGGGGAGCTGTTTTTT. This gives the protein CASSPGTSGNTGELFF.

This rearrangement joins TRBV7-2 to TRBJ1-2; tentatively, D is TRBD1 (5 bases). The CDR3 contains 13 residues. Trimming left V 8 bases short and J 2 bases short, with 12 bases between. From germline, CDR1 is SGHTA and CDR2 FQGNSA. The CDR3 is CASAPRGNYGYTF. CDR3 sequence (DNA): TGTGCCAGCGCCCCCCGGGGGAACTATGGCTACACCTTC.

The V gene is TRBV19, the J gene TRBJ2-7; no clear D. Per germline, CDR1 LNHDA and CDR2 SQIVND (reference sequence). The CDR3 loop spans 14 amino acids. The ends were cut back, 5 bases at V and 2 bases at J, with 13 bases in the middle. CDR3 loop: CASSPPGSPYEQYF. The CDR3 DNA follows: TGTGCCAGTAGTCCCCCCGGGTCCCCCTACGAGCAGTACTTC.

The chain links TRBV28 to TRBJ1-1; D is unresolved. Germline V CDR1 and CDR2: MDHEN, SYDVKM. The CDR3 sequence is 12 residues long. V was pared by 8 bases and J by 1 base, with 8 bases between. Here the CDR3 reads CASGLGNTEAFF. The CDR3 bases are TGTGCCAGCGGGCTGGGGAACACTGAAGCTTTCTTT.

The CDR3 DNA is TGTGCCAGCATACGGGAGGCCCGTCGGGAGGAGCAGTACTTC. It translates to CASIREARREEQYF. The chain recombines TRBV6-6 with TRBJ2-7; 7 nucleotides agree with TRBD2. Germline trimming cut 7 bases from V and 7 bases from J; bases unmatched to any gene: 13. The CDR3 runs 14 residues. Germline V gene sequence: CDR1 MNHNY, CDR2 SVGAGI (reference sequence).

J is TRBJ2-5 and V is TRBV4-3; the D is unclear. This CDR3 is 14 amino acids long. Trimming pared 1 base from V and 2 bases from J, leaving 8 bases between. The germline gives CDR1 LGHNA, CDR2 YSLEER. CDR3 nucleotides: TGCGCCAGCAGCCAAGGTGCGCATCAAGAGACCCAGTACTTC. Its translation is CASSQGAHQETQYF.

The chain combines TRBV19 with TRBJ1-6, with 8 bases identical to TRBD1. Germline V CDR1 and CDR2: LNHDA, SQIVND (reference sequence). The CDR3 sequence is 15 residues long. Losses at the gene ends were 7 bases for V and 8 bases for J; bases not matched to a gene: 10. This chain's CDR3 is CASKLQGAPDSPLHF. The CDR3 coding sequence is TGTGCCAGTAAGCTTCAGGGGGCGCCGGATTCACCCCTCCACTTT.

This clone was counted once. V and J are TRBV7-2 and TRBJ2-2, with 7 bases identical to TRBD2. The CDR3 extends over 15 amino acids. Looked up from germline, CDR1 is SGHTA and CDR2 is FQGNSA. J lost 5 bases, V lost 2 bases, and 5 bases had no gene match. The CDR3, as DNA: TGTGCCAGCAGCTTAAAGCCCGGGGGGACCGGGGAGCTGTTTTTT. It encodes CASSLKPGGTGELFF.

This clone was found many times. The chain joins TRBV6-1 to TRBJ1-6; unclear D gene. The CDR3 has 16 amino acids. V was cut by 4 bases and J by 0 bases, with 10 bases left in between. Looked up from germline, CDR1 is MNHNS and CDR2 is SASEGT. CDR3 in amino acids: CASSAPGSSYNSPLHF. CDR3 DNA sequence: TGTGCCAGCAGTGCACCCGGGAGCTCCTATAATTCACCCCTCCACTTT.

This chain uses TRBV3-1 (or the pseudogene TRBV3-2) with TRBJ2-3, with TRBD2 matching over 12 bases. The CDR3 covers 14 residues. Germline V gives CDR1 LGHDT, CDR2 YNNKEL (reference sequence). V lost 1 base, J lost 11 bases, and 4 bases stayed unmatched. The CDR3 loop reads CASSQGLAGEGQYF. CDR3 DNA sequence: TGTGCCAGCAGCCAAGGACTAGCGGGAGAAGGGCAGTATTTT.

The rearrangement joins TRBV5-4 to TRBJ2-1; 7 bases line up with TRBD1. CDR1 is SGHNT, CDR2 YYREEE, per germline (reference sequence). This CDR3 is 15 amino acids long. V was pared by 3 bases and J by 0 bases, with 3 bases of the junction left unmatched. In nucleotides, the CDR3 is TGTGCCAGCAGCTCGGGACAGAGCTCCTACAATGAGCAGTTCTTC. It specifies CASSSGQSSYNEQFF.